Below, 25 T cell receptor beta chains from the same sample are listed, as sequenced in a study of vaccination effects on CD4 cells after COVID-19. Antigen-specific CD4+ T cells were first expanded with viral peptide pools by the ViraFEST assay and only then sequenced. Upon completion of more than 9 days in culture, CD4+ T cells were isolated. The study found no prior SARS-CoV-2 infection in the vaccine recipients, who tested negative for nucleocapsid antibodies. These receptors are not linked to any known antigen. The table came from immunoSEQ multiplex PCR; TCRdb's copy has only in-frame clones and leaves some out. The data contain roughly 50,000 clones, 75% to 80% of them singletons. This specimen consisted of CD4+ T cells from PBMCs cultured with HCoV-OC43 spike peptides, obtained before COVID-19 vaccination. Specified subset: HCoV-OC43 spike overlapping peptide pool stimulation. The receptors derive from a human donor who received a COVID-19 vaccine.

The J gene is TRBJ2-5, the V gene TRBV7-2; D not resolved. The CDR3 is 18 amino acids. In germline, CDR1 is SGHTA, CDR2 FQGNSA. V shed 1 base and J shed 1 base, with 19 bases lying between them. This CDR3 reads CASSLEFTARRSQETQYF. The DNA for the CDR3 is TGTGCCAGCAGCTTAGAGTTTACGGCGCGCAGAAGCCAAGAGACCCAGTACTTC.

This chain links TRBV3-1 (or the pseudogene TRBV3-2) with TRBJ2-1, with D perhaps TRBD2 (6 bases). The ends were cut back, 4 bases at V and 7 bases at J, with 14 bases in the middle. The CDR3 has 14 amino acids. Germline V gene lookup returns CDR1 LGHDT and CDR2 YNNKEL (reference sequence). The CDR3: CASSPPGGRNEQFF. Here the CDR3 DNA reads TGTGCCAGCAGCCCTCCCGGAGGGAGGAATGAGCAGTTCTTC.

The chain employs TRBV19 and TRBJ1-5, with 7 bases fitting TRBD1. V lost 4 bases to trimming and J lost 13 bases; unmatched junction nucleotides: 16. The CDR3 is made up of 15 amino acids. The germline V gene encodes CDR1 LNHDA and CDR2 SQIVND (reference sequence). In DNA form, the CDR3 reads TGTGCCAGTAGTAACCTCGGGGCAGGGGGTACTAAGCAGCATTTT. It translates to CASSNLGAGGTKQHF.

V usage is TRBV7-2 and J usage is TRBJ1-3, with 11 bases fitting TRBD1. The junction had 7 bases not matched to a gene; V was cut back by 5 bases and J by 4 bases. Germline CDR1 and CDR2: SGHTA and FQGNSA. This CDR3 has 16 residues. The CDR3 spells CASSLLGQGAGNTIYF. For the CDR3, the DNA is TGTGCCAGCAGCCTACTAGGACAGGGGGCCGGAAACACCATATATTTT.

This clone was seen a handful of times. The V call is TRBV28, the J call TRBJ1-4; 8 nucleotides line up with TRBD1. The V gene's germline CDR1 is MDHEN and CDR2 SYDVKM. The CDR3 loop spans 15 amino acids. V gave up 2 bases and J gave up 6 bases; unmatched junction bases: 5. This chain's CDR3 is CASSLAGGGYEKLFF. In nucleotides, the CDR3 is TGTGCCAGCAGTTTAGCAGGGGGCGGATATGAAAAACTGTTTTTT.

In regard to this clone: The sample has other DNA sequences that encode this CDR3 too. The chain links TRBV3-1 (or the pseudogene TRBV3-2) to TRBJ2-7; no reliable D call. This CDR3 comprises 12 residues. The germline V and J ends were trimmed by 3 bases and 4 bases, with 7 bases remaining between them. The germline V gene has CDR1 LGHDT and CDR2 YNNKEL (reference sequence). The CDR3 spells CASSHGGYEQYV. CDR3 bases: TGTGCCAGCAGCCATGGCGGTTACGAGCAGTACGTC.

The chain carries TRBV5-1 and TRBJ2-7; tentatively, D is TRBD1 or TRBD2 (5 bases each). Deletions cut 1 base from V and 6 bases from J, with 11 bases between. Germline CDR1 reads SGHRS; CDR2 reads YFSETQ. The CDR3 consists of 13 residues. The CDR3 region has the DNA TGCGCCAGCAGCTTGATAGGGGCGGGCGAGCAGTACGTC. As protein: CASSLIGAGEQYV.

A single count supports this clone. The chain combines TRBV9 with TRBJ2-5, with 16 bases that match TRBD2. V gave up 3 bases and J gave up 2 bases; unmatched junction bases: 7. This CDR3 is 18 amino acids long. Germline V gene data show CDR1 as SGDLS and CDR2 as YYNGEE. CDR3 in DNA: TGTGCCAGCAGCGCCGGGACTAGCGGGGGGGCCCGACAAGAGACCCAGTACTTC. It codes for CASSAGTSGGARQETQYF. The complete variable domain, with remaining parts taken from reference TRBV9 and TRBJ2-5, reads DSGVTQTPKHLITATGQRVTLRCSPRSGDLSVYWYQQSLDQGLQFLIQYYNGEERAKGNILERFSAQQFPDLHSELNLSSLELGDSALYFCASSAGTSGGARQETQYFGPGTRLLVL.

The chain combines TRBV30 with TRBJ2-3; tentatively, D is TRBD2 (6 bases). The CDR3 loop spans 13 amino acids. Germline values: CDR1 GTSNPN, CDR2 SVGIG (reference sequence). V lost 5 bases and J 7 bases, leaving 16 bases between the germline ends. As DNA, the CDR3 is TGTGCCTGGGGCGGGACTCCCGGGTATACGCAGTATTTT. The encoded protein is CAWGGTPGYTQYF.

CDR3: CASSDPAQGPSNYGYTF. CDR3 bases: TGTGCCAGCAGTGATCCGGCACAGGGACCTTCTAACTATGGCTACACCTTC. This chain uses TRBV6-1 with TRBJ1-2, with D possibly matching TRBD1 (6 bases). Germline lookup yields CDR1 MNHNS and CDR2 SASEGT. Trimming took 3 bases from V and 0 from J, leaving 17 bases between them. CDR3 length: 17 residues.

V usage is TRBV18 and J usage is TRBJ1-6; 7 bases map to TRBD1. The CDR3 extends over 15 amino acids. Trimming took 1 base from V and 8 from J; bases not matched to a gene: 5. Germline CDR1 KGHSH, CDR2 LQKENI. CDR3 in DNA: TGTGCCAGCTCACCACAACAGGGGTGGGATTCACCCCTCCACTTT. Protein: CASSPQQGWDSPLHF.

The CDR3 loop reads CASSRGTLSTDTQYF. The CDR3 nucleotides are TGTGCCAGCAGCCGCGGGACTCTTAGCACAGATACGCAGTATTTT. The chain has TRBV7-9 and TRBJ2-3, with D maybe TRBD2 (6 bases). V dropped 5 bases and J dropped 0 bases, with 12 bases sitting between them. CDR3 length equals 15 residues. Per the germline V gene, CDR1 is SEHNR and CDR2 is FQNEAQ (reference sequence).

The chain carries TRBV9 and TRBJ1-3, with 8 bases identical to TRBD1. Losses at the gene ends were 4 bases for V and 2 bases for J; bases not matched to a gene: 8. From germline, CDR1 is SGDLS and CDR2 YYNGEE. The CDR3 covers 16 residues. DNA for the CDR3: TGTGCCAGCAGCATATACGACAGGGGTGCTGGAAACACCATATATTTT. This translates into CASSIYDRGAGNTIYF. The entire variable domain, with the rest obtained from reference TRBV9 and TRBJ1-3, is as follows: DSGVTQTPKHLITATGQRVTLRCSPRSGDLSVYWYQQSLDQGLQFLIQYYNGEERAKGNILERFSAQQFPDLHSELNLSSLELGDSALYFCASSIYDRGAGNTIYFGEGSWLTVV.

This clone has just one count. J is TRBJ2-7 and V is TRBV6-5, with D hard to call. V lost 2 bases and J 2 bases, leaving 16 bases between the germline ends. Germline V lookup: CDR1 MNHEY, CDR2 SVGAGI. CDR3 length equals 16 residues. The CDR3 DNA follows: TGTGCCAGCAGTTACGACGCCGGTAGGTACACCTACGAGCAGTACGTC. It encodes CASSYDAGRYTYEQYV.

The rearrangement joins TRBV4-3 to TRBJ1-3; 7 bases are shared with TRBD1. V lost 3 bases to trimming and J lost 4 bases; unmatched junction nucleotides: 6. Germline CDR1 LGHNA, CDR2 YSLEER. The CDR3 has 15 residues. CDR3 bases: TGCGCCAGCAGCCAGATACAGGGGTCCGGAAACACCATATATTTT. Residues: CASSQIQGSGNTIYF.

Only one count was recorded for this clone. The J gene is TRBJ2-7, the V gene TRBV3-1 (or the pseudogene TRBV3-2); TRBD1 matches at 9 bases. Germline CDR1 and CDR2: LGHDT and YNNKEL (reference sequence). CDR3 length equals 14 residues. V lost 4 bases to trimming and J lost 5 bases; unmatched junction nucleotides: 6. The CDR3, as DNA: TGTGCCAGCAGCCCTGGACAGGGGTGGGACGAGCAGTACGTC. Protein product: CASSPGQGWDEQYV.

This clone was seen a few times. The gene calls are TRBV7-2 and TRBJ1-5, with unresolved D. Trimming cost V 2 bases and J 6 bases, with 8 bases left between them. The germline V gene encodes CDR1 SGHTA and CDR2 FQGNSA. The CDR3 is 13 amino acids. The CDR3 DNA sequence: TGTGCCAGCAGCTTATCTGAGGGTCAGCCCCAGCATTTT. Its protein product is CASSLSEGQPQHF.

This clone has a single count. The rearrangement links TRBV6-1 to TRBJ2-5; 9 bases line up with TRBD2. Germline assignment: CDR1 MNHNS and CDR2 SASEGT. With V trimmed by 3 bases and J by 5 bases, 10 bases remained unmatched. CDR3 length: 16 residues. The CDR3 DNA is TGTGCCAGCAGTGATTGGAGCGGGGGGACTGGGGAGACCCAGTACTTC. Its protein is CASSDWSGGTGETQYF.

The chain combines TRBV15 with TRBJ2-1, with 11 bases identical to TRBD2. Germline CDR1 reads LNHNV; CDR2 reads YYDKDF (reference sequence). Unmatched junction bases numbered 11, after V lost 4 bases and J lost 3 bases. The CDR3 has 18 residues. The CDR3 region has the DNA TGTGCCACCAGCACCGGACCTACTAGCGGGGGAGTCTACAATGAGCAGTTCTTC. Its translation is CATSTGPTSGGVYNEQFF.

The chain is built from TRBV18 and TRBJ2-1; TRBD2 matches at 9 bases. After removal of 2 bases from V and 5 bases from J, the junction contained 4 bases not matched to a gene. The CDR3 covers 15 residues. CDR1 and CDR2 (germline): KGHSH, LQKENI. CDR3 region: CASSPGGGADNEQFF. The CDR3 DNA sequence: TGTGCCAGCTCACCAGGCGGGGGGGCCGACAATGAGCAGTTCTTC.

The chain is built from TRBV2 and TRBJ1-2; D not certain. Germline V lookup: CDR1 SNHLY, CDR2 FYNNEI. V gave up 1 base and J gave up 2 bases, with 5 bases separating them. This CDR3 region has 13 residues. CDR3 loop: CASSEGRNYGYTF. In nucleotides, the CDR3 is TGTGCCAGCAGTGAAGGGCGGAACTATGGCTACACCTTC.

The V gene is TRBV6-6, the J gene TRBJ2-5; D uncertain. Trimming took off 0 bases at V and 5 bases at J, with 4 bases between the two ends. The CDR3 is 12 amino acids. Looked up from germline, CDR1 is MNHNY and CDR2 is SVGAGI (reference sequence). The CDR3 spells CASSYSAETQYF. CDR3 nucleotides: TGTGCCAGCAGTTACTCTGCGGAGACCCAGTACTTC.

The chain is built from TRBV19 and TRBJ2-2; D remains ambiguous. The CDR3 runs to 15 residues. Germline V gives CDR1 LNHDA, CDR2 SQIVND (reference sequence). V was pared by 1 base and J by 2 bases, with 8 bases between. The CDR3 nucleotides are TGTGCCAGTAGTATAGTCGCGGCCAACACCGGGGAGCTGTTTTTT. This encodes CASSIVAANTGELFF. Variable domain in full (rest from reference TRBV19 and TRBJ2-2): DGGITQSPKYLFRKEGQNVTLSCEQNLNHDAMYWYRQDPGQGLRLIYYSQIVNDFQKGDIAEGYSVSREKKESFPLTVTSAQKNPTAFYLCASSIVAANTGELFFGEGSRLTVL.

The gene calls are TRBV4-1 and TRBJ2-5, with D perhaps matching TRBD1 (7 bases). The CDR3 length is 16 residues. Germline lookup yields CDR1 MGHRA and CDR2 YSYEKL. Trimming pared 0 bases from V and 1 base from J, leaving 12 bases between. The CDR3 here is CASSQDPGGIQETQYF. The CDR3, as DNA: TGCGCCAGCAGCCAAGACCCAGGGGGGATCCAAGAGACCCAGTACTTC.

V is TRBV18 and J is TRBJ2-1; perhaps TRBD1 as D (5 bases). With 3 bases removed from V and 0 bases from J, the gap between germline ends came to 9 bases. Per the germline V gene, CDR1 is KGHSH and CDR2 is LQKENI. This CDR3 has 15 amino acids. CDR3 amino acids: CASSPSGPSYNEQFF. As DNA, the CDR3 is TGTGCCAGCTCACCGTCAGGGCCCTCCTACAATGAGCAGTTCTTC.